This entry is about one T cell receptor beta chain. The data originate from a study of T cells in localized non-small cell lung cancer. Some clones are missing from TCRdb's copy, which holds only in-frame ones; the method was immunoSEQ multiplex PCR. This table has under 75,000 clones, roughly nine tenths appearing once. The CDR3 length is 13 residues. This sequence joins TRBV21-1 and TRBJ1-2; TRBD1, as called in the table, went unchecked against the DNA. TRBV21-1 is marked as a pseudogene. The material sequenced was peripheral blood, taken before any cancer treatment. The clonotype was recovered from a male donor aged 60 or over with stage III squamous cell lung carcinoma. The CDR3 protein is CASSLKGAYGYTF. For the CDR3, the DNA is TGTGCCAGCAGCCTGAAGGGGGCCTATGGCTACACCTTC.